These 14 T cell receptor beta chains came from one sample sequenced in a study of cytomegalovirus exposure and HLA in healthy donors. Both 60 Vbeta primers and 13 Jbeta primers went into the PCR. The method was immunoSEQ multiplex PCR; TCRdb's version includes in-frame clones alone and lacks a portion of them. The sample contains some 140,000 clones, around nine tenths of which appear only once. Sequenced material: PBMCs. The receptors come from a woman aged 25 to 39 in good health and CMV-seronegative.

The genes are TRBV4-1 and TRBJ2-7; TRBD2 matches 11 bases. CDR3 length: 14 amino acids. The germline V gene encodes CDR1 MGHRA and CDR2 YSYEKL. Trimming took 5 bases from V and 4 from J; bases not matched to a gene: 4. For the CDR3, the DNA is TGCGCCAGCAGCTACGGGACTAGCGGATACGAGCAGTACTTC. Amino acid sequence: CASSYGTSGYEQYF.

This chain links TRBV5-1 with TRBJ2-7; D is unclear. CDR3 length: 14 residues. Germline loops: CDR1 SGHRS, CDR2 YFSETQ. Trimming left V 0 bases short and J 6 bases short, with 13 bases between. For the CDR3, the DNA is TGCGCCAGCAGCTTGGGGTCCGAGGTCGGCGAGCAGTACTTC. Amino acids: CASSLGSEVGEQYF.

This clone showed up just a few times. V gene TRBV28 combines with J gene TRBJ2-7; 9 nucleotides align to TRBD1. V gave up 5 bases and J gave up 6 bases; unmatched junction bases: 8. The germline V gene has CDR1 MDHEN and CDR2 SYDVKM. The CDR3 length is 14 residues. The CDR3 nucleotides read TGTGCCAGCAGTAAATCCGGGACAGGGTTCGAGCAGTACTTC. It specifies CASSKSGTGFEQYF.

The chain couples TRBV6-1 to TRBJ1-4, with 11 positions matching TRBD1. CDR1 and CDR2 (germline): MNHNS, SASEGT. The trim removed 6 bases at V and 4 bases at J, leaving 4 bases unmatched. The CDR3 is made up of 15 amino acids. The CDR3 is CASSGGTGGNEKLFF. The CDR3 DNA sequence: TGTGCCAGCAGCGGCGGGACAGGGGGTAATGAAAAACTGTTTTTT.

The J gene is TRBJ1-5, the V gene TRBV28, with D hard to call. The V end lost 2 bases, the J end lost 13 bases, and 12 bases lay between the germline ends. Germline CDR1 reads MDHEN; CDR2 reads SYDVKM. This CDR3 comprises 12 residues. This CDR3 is CASSLGAGKQHF. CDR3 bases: TGTGCCAGCAGTTTAGGCGCCGGGAAACAGCATTTT.

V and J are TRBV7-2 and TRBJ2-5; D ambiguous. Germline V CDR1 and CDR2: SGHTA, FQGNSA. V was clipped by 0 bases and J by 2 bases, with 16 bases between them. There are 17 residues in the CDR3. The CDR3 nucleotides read TGTGCCAGCAGCTTAGCCTTCCTTGGCGGAGCACAAGAGACCCAGTACTTC. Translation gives CASSLAFLGGAQETQYF.

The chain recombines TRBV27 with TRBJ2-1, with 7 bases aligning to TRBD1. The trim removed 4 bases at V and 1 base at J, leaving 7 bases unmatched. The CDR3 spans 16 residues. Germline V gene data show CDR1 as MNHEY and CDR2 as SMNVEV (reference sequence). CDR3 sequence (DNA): TGTGCCAGCAGTTCCACCTACAGGGGATCCTACAATGAGCAGTTCTTC. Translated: CASSSTYRGSYNEQFF.

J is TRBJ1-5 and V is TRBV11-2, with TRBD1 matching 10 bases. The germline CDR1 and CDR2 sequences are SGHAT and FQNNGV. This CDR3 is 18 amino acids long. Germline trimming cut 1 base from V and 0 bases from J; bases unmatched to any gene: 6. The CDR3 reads CASSLGPGQGTSNQPQHF. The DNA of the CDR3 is TGTGCCAGCAGCTTAGGTCCGGGACAGGGGACTAGCAATCAGCCCCAGCATTTT.

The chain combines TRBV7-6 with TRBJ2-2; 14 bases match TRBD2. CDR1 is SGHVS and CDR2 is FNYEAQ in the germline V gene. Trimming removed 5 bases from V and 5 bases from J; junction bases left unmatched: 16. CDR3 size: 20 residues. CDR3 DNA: TGTGCCAGCAGCCCACACCCCTGGACTAGCGGGAGGCAACCAACCGGGGAGCTGTTTTTT. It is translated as CASSPHPWTSGRQPTGELFF.

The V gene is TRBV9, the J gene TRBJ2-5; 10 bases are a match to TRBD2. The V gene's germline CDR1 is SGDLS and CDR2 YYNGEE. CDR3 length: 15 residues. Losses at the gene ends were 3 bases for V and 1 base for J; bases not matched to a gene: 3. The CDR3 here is CASSALAGAQETQYF. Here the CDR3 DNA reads TGTGCCAGCAGCGCCCTAGCGGGGGCCCAAGAGACCCAGTACTTC.

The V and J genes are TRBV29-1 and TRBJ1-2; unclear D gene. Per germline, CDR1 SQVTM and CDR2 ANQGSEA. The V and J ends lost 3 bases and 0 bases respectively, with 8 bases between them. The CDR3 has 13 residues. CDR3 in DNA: TGCAGCGTTGACCAGAACCCTAACTATGGCTACACCTTC. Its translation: CSVDQNPNYGYTF.

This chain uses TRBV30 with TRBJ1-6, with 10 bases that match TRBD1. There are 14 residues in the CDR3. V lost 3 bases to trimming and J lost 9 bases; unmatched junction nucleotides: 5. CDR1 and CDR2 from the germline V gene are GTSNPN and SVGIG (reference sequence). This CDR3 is CAWRGQGSGSPLHF. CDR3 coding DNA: TGTGCCTGGAGGGGACAGGGGTCGGGTTCACCCCTCCACTTT.

The CDR3 spells CSVIGQGASGANVLTF. Here the CDR3 DNA reads TGCAGCGTTATTGGACAGGGGGCGTCTGGGGCCAACGTCCTGACTTTC. This chain uses TRBV29-1 with TRBJ2-6; 11 bases match TRBD1. This CDR3 contains 16 residues. Germline V gene data show CDR1 as SQVTM and CDR2 as ANQGSEA. With V trimmed by 5 bases and J by 1 base, 4 bases remained unmatched.

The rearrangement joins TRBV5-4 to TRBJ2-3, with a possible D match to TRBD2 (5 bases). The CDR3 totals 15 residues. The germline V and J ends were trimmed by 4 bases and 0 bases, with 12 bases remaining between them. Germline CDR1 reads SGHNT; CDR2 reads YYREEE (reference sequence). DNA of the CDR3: TGTGCCAGCAGCAGAGCGACTATCAGCACAGATACGCAGTATTTT. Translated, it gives CASSRATISTDTQYF.